A single sample gave rise to the 5 T cell receptor beta chains below, sequenced in a study of monozygotic twins with inflammatory bowel disease. TCRdb re-called the 5' RACE reads, yielding one record per CDR3 amino acid sequence without DNA. Seen in this sample are approximately 400,000 distinct CDR3 sequences; the ten most common clones hold about 2.6%. Sequencing was carried out using blood. All receptors derive from a human donor with ulcerative colitis or Crohn's disease, or a healthy co-twin of an affected twin (not recorded which).

V usage is TRBV18 and J usage is TRBJ2-3; TCRdb's D gene call, TRBD1, goes unchecked for lack of DNA. CDR3 length: 14 residues. Germline V gives CDR1 KGHSH, CDR2 LQKENI. CDR3 protein: CASSPGFAGAPQYF.

This chain uses TRBV6-5 with TRBJ2-1; the TCRdb D gene call, TRBD2, has no DNA to confirm it. The CDR3 runs to 16 residues. Germline values: CDR1 MNHEY, CDR2 SVGAGI. The CDR3 sequence is CASSLLPSGNDNEQFF.

The chain joins TRBV19 to TRBJ1-6. The CDR3 runs 13 residues. CDR1 is LNHDA, CDR2 SQIVND, per germline (reference sequence). CDR3 amino acids: CASIPQTGSPLHF.

This sequence joins TRBV3-1 and TRBJ2-2; TCRdb outputs TRBD1, but without DNA this stays unchecked. The CDR3 covers 15 residues. The germline gives CDR1 LGHDT, CDR2 YNNKEL (reference sequence). CDR3 amino acids: CASSQRGQNTWELFF.

The V call is TRBV24-1, the J call TRBJ2-1; the TCRdb call, TRBD1, lacks DNA for checking. Per the germline V gene, CDR1 is KGHDR and CDR2 is SFDVKD. CDR3 length: 14 amino acids. This CDR3 reads CATKQGAPGGEQFF.